The source of this T cell receptor (beta chain) is a study of cytomegalovirus exposure and HLA in healthy donors. The study's findings and limits: Prior analysis indicated that the majority of TCR beta V segments exhibited productivity approximately 90% or approximately 30% of the time. V segments that were indistinguishable, TRBV6-2 and TRBV6-3 among them, were omitted from analysis. Under in vitro conditions, a few CMV-associated chains were confirmed as specific for CMV antigens.

This clone was seen only a few times. The target antigen is unknown. Trimming took 2 bases from V and 7 from J, leaving 12 bases between them. This CDR3 contains 14 residues. Germline lookup yields CDR1 SGHVS and CDR2 FQNEAQ. A multiplex PCR was run with 60 Vbeta primers and 13 Jbeta primers. Profiling relied on immunoSEQ multiplex PCR, and the TCRdb table lists in-frame clones only, not all of them. The sample consists of over 35,000 clones, 40% to 60% of them appearing once. Sequencing input: PBMCs. The chain carries TRBV7-8 and TRBJ1-5; a possible D gene is TRBD1 (5 bases). The sequence came from a human donor in good health. The CDR3 DNA is TGTGCCAGCAGCTTAACTCAGGGAGGACAGCCCCAGCATTTT. Translated, it gives CASSLTQGGQPQHF.